The 7 T cell receptor beta chains reported below all come from one sample, sequenced in a study of cytomegalovirus exposure and HLA in healthy donors. This PCR relied on a set of 60 Vbeta primers and 13 Jbeta primers. The data were produced by immunoSEQ multiplex PCR, yet TCRdb's version contains in-frame clones alone and is incomplete. Of 91,000 or so clones in the sample, over 60% were seen once. Source material: PBMCs. These receptors were obtained from a man between 25 and 39 years old in good health and CMV-seropositive.

The V gene is TRBV19, the J gene TRBJ1-2, with 9 bases fitting TRBD1. The CDR3 spans 13 residues. Germline values: CDR1 LNHDA, CDR2 SQIVND (reference sequence). V shed 7 bases and J 7 bases; nucleotides not matched to a gene: 7. The CDR3 here is CASTRTGESGYTF. The DNA for the CDR3 is TGTGCCAGTACCCGGACAGGGGAGAGTGGCTACACCTTC.

The gene calls are TRBV6-5 and TRBJ2-3; a possible D gene is TRBD1 (6 bases). Germline V gene data show CDR1 as MNHEY and CDR2 as SVGAGI. V lost 7 bases and J lost 0, with 8 bases in between. CDR3 size: 13 residues. CDR3: CASTGHSTDTQYF. The CDR3 DNA sequence: TGTGCCAGCACGGGACATAGCACAGATACGCAGTATTTT.

The V call is TRBV4-3, the J call TRBJ2-3; D perhaps matches TRBD2 (5 bases). Germline CDR1 reads LGHNA; CDR2 reads YSLEER. V shed 1 base and J shed 0 bases, with 8 bases lying between them. This CDR3 contains 15 residues. The CDR3 loop is CASSQGGKSTDTQYF. In DNA form, the CDR3 reads TGCGCCAGCAGCCAAGGAGGGAAAAGCACAGATACGCAGTATTTT.

The rearrangement links TRBV12-5 to TRBJ2-5, with D possibly matching TRBD1 (6 bases). Germline assignment: CDR1 LGHNT and CDR2 FRNRAP. Deletions cut 5 bases from V and 5 bases from J, with 12 bases between. CDR3 length: 13 residues. CDR3 bases: TGTGCTAGTGGTGTACAGGGTGTTGAGACCCAGTACTTC. This sequence encodes CASGVQGVETQYF.

The chain couples TRBV5-1 to TRBJ2-1; D uncertain. The CDR3 covers 13 residues. The V end lost 0 bases, the J end lost 4 bases, and 5 bases lay between the germline ends. In germline, CDR1 is SGHRS, CDR2 YFSETQ. This CDR3 reads CASSLGSYNEQFF. CDR3 DNA sequence: TGCGCCAGCAGCTTGGGCAGTTACAATGAGCAGTTCTTC. Full variable domain (rest looked up from reference TRBV5-1 and TRBJ2-1): KAGVTQTPRYLIKTRGQQVTLSCSPISGHRSVSWYQQTPGQGLQFLFEYFSETQRNKGNFPGRFSGRQFSNSRSEMNVSTLELGDSALYLCASSLGSYNEQFFGPGTRLTVL.

This clone was picked up one time. This chain links TRBV28 with TRBJ2-2; possibly TRBD2 for D (6 bases). The CDR3 totals 15 residues. The V gene's germline CDR1 is MDHEN and CDR2 SYDVKM. Trimming took off 2 bases at V and 0 bases at J, with 7 bases between the two ends. For the CDR3, the DNA is TGTGCCAGCAGTTTAATAGCGGCGAACACCGGGGAGCTGTTTTTT. It specifies CASSLIAANTGELFF.

J is TRBJ1-5 and V is TRBV27; a possible D gene is TRBD1 (5 bases). Trimming took off 3 bases at V and 1 base at J, with 13 bases between the two ends. This CDR3 is built from 16 residues. The germline V gene encodes CDR1 MNHEY and CDR2 SMNVEV (reference sequence). The CDR3 here is CASSLMGGVSNQPQHF. The DNA of the CDR3 is TGTGCCAGCAGTTTGATGGGGGGGGTAAGCAATCAGCCCCAGCATTTT.